A selection of T cell receptor beta chains follows, all from one sample in a study of OX40 agonist ivuxolimab in advanced cancers. Some clones are missing from TCRdb's copy, which holds only in-frame ones; the method was immunoSEQ multiplex PCR. Seen here are approximately 35,000 clones, around 85% observed once, and the top ten hold approximately 10%. This material consisted of CD4+ or CD8+ T cells sorted from blood, taken in a trial of the OX40 agonist ivuxolimab. These receptors all stem from an adult with an advanced solid tumor such as melanoma, head and neck, liver or kidney cancer. Both conserved end residues are part of each CDR3. The order of the fields is D gene, CDR3 length, V gene, clone size, J gene, CDR3 DNA, CDR3 protein. The D gene is left open where the match is weak. Some rows mark clone size as missing; the rest say once, few, many or name a class of expanded clone.

-	15	TRBV9	-	TRBJ1-2	TGTGCCAGCAGCGTAGGCCCGGGATCAAACTATGGCTACACCTTC	CASSVGPGSNYGYTF
-	18	TRBV29-1	-	TRBJ1-1	TGCAGCGTTGACAGCTACTTACGTTCAGGGGCCAAAACCCCCGAAGCTTTCTTT	CSVDSYLRSGAKTPEAFF
TRBD1	14	TRBV11-2	-	TRBJ2-7	TGTGCCAGCAGCCCGGGACAGGGCTCCTACGAGCAGTACTTC	CASSPGQGSYEQYF
-	13	TRBV11-2	-	TRBJ2-7	TGTGCCAGCAGCCTGACTGATTCCTACGAGCAGTACTTC	CASSLTDSYEQYF
-	15	TRBV28	-	TRBJ2-6	TGTGCCAGCAGGGCCTCGCACTCTGGGGCCAACGTCCTGACTTTC	CASRASHSGANVLTF
-	14	TRBV5-1	-	TRBJ2-7	TGCGCCAGCAGCAGAACCGGGACAATAAACGAGCAGTACTTC	CASSRTGTINEQYF
-	13	TRBV15	-	TRBJ1-1	TGTGCCACCAGCATAGAGGCCTACACTGAAGCTTTCTTT	CATSIEAYTEAFF
-	13	TRBV2	-	TRBJ1-2	TGTGCCAGCTTAGAGGGGACTGACTATGGCTACACCTTC	CASLEGTDYGYTF
-	13	TRBV28	-	TRBJ2-5	TGTGCCAGCAGTTTACCAGGGATGGAGACCCAGTACTTC	CASSLPGMETQYF
-	16	TRBV27	once	TRBJ1-2	TGTGCCAGCAGTTTAATAAGGGCCGGTAATAACTATGGCTACACCTTC	CASSLIRAGNNYGYTF
-	13	TRBV6-5	-	TRBJ2-3	TGTGCCAGCAGAAATGTGGTCACAGATACGCAGTATTTT	CASRNVVTDTQYF
TRBD2	15	TRBV5-4	-	TRBJ2-2	TGTGCCAGCAGCCCCGGGACTAAGGCGACCGGGGAGCTGTTTTTT	CASSPGTKATGELFF
-	16	TRBV19	-	TRBJ2-3	TGTGCCAGTAGTCCTACCGGGTCTCAAGGCACAGATACGCAGTATTTT	CASSPTGSQGTDTQYF
-	15	TRBV19	-	TRBJ2-1	TGTGCCAGTAGTATAGTTAACCGAGCCTCGGATGAGCAGTTCTTC	CASSIVNRASDEQFF
TRBD2	15	TRBV6-1	-	TRBJ2-3	TGTGCCAGCAATGGACTAGCGGGGACCACAGATACGCAGTATTTT	CASNGLAGTTDTQYF
-	13	TRBV7-2	-	TRBJ2-7	TGTGCCAGCAGCTTACTAGCTTACTACGAGCAGTACTTC	CASSLLAYYEQYF
TRBD1	14	TRBV2	-	TRBJ1-2	TGTGCCAGCAGTGACAGGGGGCTGGGATATGGCTACACCTTC	CASSDRGLGYGYTF
-	11	TRBV20-1	-	TRBJ2-7	TGCAGTGCTGGCCTGGAGTACGAGCAGTACTTC	CSAGLEYEQYF
-	13	TRBV29-1	-	TRBJ2-6	TGCAGCGTTGATACTGGTGGGGCCAACGTCCTGACTTTC	CSVDTGGANVLTF
TRBD1	14	TRBV7-3	-	TRBJ1-1	TGTGCCAGCAGCCAGATGGGGACAGGGACTGAAGCTTTCTTT	CASSQMGTGTEAFF
TRBD1	12	TRBV30	-	TRBJ2-5	TGTGCCTGGGGACAGGGTACAGAGACCCAGTACTTC	CAWGQGTETQYF
TRBD1	15	TRBV7-9	medium-sized	TRBJ2-1	TGTGCCAGCAGCGCCCCGGGACAGGGGGCTAATGAGCAGTTCTTC	CASSAPGQGANEQFF
TRBD1	14	TRBV19	-	TRBJ1-1	TGTGCCAGTAGTACTACCTGGGACAGCACTGAAGCTTTCTTT	CASSTTWDSTEAFF
TRBD1	15	TRBV15	-	TRBJ1-4	TGTGCCACCAGCAGAGGGGGAGGGGGCGAGGAAAAACTGTTTTTT	CATSRGGGGEEKLFF
-	11	TRBV9	-	TRBJ1-3	TGTGCCAGCAGCGTAGAGGACACCATATATTTT	CASSVEDTIYF
TRBD1	15	TRBV6-5	-	TRBJ2-1	TGTGCCAGCAGTTACTTTGGGACAGGGCACGGTGAGCAGTTCTTC	CASSYFGTGHGEQFF
TRBD1	17	TRBV27	-	TRBJ1-1	TGTGCCAGCAGCCAACCCCGGTCCAGGGGGCATAACACTGAAGCTTTCTTT	CASSQPRSRGHNTEAFF
-	15	TRBV6-6	-	TRBJ1-2	TGTGCCAGCAGTTCTCCGAGCACTCTAGCCTATGGCTACACCTTC	CASSSPSTLAYGYTF
-	16	TRBV19	-	TRBJ2-1	TGTGCCAGTAGTATTTCGTCTGCGAGCTCCTACAATGAGCAGTTCTTC	CASSISSASSYNEQFF
-	13	TRBV7-2	few	TRBJ1-1	TGTGCCAGCAGCCCCCATATGAGCACTGAAGCTTTCTTT	CASSPHMSTEAFF
TRBD1	16	TRBV10-3	-	TRBJ1-2	TGTGCCATCAGTCCCGGACAGGTGGCCCAAAACTATGGCTACACCTTC	CAISPGQVAQNYGYTF
-	15	TRBV19	once	TRBJ2-2	TGTGCCAGTACCCCCCGAGGCGGCGGCGCCGGGGAGCTGTTTTTT	CASTPRGGGAGELFF
TRBD1	13	TRBV10-2	-	TRBJ1-2	TGCGCCAGCAGGGACAGGAATAACTATGGCTACACCTTC	CASRDRNNYGYTF
-	15	TRBV5-6	-	TRBJ1-3	TGTGCCAGCAGCTTGGGGGTCTACCCTGGAAACACCATATATTTT	CASSLGVYPGNTIYF
TRBD1	14	TRBV2	few	TRBJ1-1	TGTGCCAGCGGGACAGATCCTCCGGGGACTGAAGCTTTCTTT	CASGTDPPGTEAFF
TRBD1	16	TRBV7-8	-	TRBJ2-7	TGTGCCAGCAGCCCACCCGGGACAGGGGTGGGTTACGAGCAGTACTTC	CASSPPGTGVGYEQYF
TRBD2	14	TRBV10-3	-	TRBJ2-1	TGTGCCACCCTGACTAGCGGGGGGATCAATGAGCAGTTCTTC	CATLTSGGINEQFF
TRBD1	15	TRBV14	-	TRBJ2-5	TGTGCCAGCAGCCAGGCCAGGGGGCGAGTCGAGACCCAGTACTTC	CASSQARGRVETQYF
-	14	TRBV30	-	TRBJ2-1	TGTGCCTGGGAACGAGGTCGGTCCTACAATGAGCAGTTCTTC	CAWERGRSYNEQFF
-	13	TRBV10-3	-	TRBJ1-5	TGTGCCATCAGTGAACGACAGAATCAGCCCCAGCATTTT	CAISERQNQPQHF
-	13	TRBV30	few	TRBJ1-1	TGTGCCTGGAGCGGAGGGCAGAACACTGAAGCTTTCTTT	CAWSGGQNTEAFF
-	11	TRBV27	-	TRBJ2-1	TGTGCCAGCAGTTTTGGTCATGAGCAGTTCTTC	CASSFGHEQFF
-	16	TRBV30	-	TRBJ1-3	TGTGCCTGGAGTGCACTGTCCCTTCGACAGTGGTACACCATATATTTT	CAWSALSLRQWYTIYF
-	17	TRBV5-1	-	TRBJ2-2	TGCGCCAGCAGTCACGTTCCCGGGTACGCGAACACCGGGGAGCTGTTTTTT	CASSHVPGYANTGELFF
TRBD2	18	TRBV7-6	-	TRBJ2-1	TGTGCCAGCAGCTTAACTAATGCGAGGGCTAGCGGGGGGATGGAGCAGTTCTTC	CASSLTNARASGGMEQFF
-	18	TRBV30	-	TRBJ2-7	TGTGCCTGGTCGAAGGACACCAGAATAGCGTCCTATAACCACGAGCAGTACTTC	CAWSKDTRIASYNHEQYF
TRBD1	13	TRBV6-5	-	TRBJ2-4	TGTGCCAGCAGCTGGGACAGAAAAAACATTCAGTACTTC	CASSWDRKNIQYF
-	14	TRBV9	-	TRBJ2-1	TGTGCCAGCAGCGTAGACAGGAACTACAATGAGCAGTTCTTC	CASSVDRNYNEQFF